This TCR beta chain was retrieved from a study of STAT5B mutations in CD4+ large granular lymphocyte leukemia. General observations from the study: About 26% of private leukemic clonotypes occurred rarely in other patients' non-leukemic repertoires. Without putative leukemic clones, patient CD4-sorted repertoires remained more clonal than healthy CD4+ repertoires.

Details on this clone: The antigen remains unidentified.

The V segment lost 3 bases and the J segment 14 bases; nucleotides outside the gene matches: 7. CDR1 and CDR2 (germline): DFQATT, SNEGSKA (reference sequence). The CDR3 runs to 11 residues. Measured with immunoSEQ multiplex PCR; TCRdb has only the in-frame clones, and not every one. The sample lists around 43,000 clones, 80% to 90% seen once, with about 2.8% in the top ten. The chain combines TRBV20-1 with TRBJ2-3, with 8 bases aligning to TRBD2. The sequenced sample was CD4+ T cells from blood buffy coats. This sequence originates from a human donor in good health. This CDR3 is CSARGLGTAYF. For the CDR3, the DNA is TGCAGTGCTAGGGGACTAGGGACGGCGTATTTT.